These T cell receptor beta chains were read from a single sample in a study of graft-versus-host responses after intestinal transplantation. Generated by immunoSEQ multiplex PCR, the TCRdb table keeps only in-frame clones and is missing some. The sample has 15,000 to 20,000 clones; approximately 35% are singletons. Material: alloreactive CD4+ T cells from a mixed lymphocyte reaction culture, obtained before transplantation. The receptors were sampled from a human patient who was an organ donor for intestinal transplantation. Both conserved end residues are part of each CDR3. The order of the fields is clone size, J gene, D gene, V gene, CDR3 protein, CDR3 DNA. A D gene is named only where the DNA matches it firmly. Only part of the rows carry a size: once, few, many, or a class if the clone is expanded.

few | TRBJ2-5 | TRBD1 | TRBV5-1 | CASSSWPGGQETQYF | TGCGCCAGCAGCAGCTGGCCAGGGGGTCAAGAGACCCAGTACTTC
. | TRBJ1-1 | . | TRBV6-1 | CAISAQNRGDTEAFF | TGTGCCATCAGTGCCCAGAATAGAGGGGACACTGAAGCTTTCTTT
medium-sized | TRBJ1-3 | TRBD1 | TRBV28 | CASSTPGTVSGNTIYF | TGTGCCAGCAGTACACCCGGGACAGTCTCTGGAAACACCATATATTTT
. | TRBJ1-2 | TRBD1 | TRBV18 | CASSPGQGHGYTF | TGTGCCAGCTCACCTGGACAGGGCCATGGCTACACCTTC
few | TRBJ2-3 | . | TRBV4-1 | CASSPGLPGDTQYF | TGCGCCAGCAGCCCTGGACTCCCAGGCGATACGCAGTATTTT
. | TRBJ2-3 | TRBD2 | TRBV28 | CASSLRLAGTSSTDTQYF | TGTGCCAGCAGTTTAAGACTAGCGGGAACGAGTAGCACAGATACGCAGTATTTT
few | TRBJ2-2 | . | TRBV15 | CATSRAVKTGELFF | TGTGCCACCAGCAGAGCCGTGAAGACCGGGGAGCTGTTTTTT
. | TRBJ1-6 | . | TRBV5-6 | CASSLGQGRNSPLHF | TGTGCCAGCAGCTTGGGGCAGGGGCGGAATTCACCCCTCCACTTT
. | TRBJ2-2 | . | TRBV2 | CASSLNRLVNTGELFF | TGTGCCAGCAGTCTGAACCGGCTAGTTAACACCGGGGAGCTGTTTTTT
. | TRBJ2-7 | . | TRBV7-6 | CASSYGRTYERYF | TGCGCCAGCAGCTACGGTAGGACCTACGAGCGGTACTTC
. | TRBJ2-7 | . | TRBV28 | CASSLTGYEQYF | TGTGCCAGCAGTTTAACGGGCTACGAGCAGTACTTC
few | TRBJ2-2 | TRBD2 | TRBV28 | CASSLGRVESPNTGELFF | TGTGCCAGCAGTTTAGGGAGGGTGGAGAGTCCGAACACCGGGGAGCTGTTTTTT
. | TRBJ1-2 | . | TRBV5-1 | CASSLVTGHYGYTF | TGCGCCAGCAGCTTGGTGACGGGACACTATGGCTACACCTTC
few | TRBJ1-1 | TRBD1 | TRBV7-9 | CASSLTGGTEAFF | TGTGCCAGCAGCTTGACAGGGGGCACTGAAGCTTTCTTT
. | TRBJ1-4 | . | TRBV28 | CASSRGGIANEKLFF | TGTGCCAGCAGCCGGGGGGGAATTGCTAATGAAAAACTGTTTTTT
. | TRBJ1-3 | . | TRBV7-9 | CASSLVPTVLNTIYF | TGTGCCAGCAGCTTAGTCCCGACAGTCTTAAACACCATATATTTT
. | TRBJ2-1 | TRBD2 | TRBV10-3 | CAISEPRASGRRYNEQFF | TGTGCCATCAGTGAGCCCCGGGCTAGCGGGAGGAGGTACAATGAGCAGTTCTTC
medium-sized | TRBJ2-6 | . | TRBV6-6 | CASSRLAGANVLTF | TGTGCCAGCAGTAGGCTAGCTGGGGCCAACGTCCTGACTTTC
. | TRBJ1-2 | . | TRBV28 | CASSLGQGNYGYTF | TGTGCCAGCAGTTTGGGGCAGGGGAACTATGGCTACACCTTC
few | TRBJ1-1 | TRBD1 | TRBV30 | CAWREIPGGGTEAFF | TGTGCCTGGAGAGAAATTCCAGGGGGTGGAACTGAAGCTTTCTTT
few | TRBJ2-5 | TRBD2 | TRBV7-2 | CASSPPGLPQETQYF | TGTGCCAGCAGCCCTCCGGGACTACCACAAGAGACCCAGTACTTC
. | TRBJ1-2 | . | TRBV6-9 | CASSYSGGRGYTF | TGTGCCAGCAGTTACTCGGGTGGGCGTGGCTACACCTTC
few | TRBJ1-5 | . | TRBV5-3 | CARSTRASRDTSNQPQHF | TGTGCCAGAAGCACTAGGGCCTCCCGGGACACAAGCAATCAGCCCCAGCATTTT
. | TRBJ2-3 | . | TRBV28 | CASTFSPQSTDTQYF | TGTGCCAGCACCTTTAGCCCACAAAGCACAGATACGCAGTATTTT
. | TRBJ1-2 | . | TRBV21-1 | CASSFPRGTEPLSYGYTF | TGTGCCAGCAGCTTCCCACGAGGGACAGAGCCGTTGAGCTATGGCTACACCTTC
. | TRBJ2-7 | TRBD1 | TRBV2 | CASSVRQGGFGEQYF | TGTGCCAGCAGTGTTCGACAGGGGGGCTTCGGCGAGCAGTACTTC
. | TRBJ2-3 | TRBD2 | TRBV5-4 | CASSGLADTDTQYF | TGTGCCAGCAGCGGACTAGCAGACACAGATACGCAGTATTTT